Following are 26 T cell receptor beta chains from one sample sequenced in a study of T cell changes during pregnancy in multiple sclerosis. Assay: immunoSEQ multiplex PCR; the TCRdb copy retains only in-frame clones and omits some. The sample contains fewer than 40,000 clones, 90% of which appear only once. The source was CD4+ T cells from peripheral blood mononuclear cells, collected in the first trimester of pregnancy. These TCRs come from a female donor in good health, enrolled as a control in a pregnancy study.

The chain recombines TRBV18 with TRBJ2-5; D may be TRBD1 (5 bases). The V end lost 2 bases, the J end lost 2 bases, and 9 bases lay between the germline ends. The CDR3 is made up of 14 amino acids. Germline lookup yields CDR1 KGHSH and CDR2 LQKENI. DNA for the CDR3: TGTGCCAGCTCACCAGGGGCGCGACAAGAGACCCAGTACTTC. It encodes CASSPGARQETQYF.

V is TRBV2 and J is TRBJ1-2; 7 bases match TRBD1. V dropped 3 bases and J dropped 4; count of bases not matched to a gene: 8. In germline, CDR1 is SNHLY, CDR2 FYNNEI. The CDR3 spans 15 residues. Here the CDR3 DNA reads TGTGCCAGCAGTGACTCCGAACAGGGGATCTATGGCTACACCTTC. Amino acids: CASSDSEQGIYGYTF.

This sequence joins TRBV6-6 and TRBJ1-1, with 8 nucleotides matching TRBD1. V lost 5 bases, J lost 1 base, and 6 bases stayed unmatched. Germline-derived CDR1 and CDR2 are MNHNY and SVGAGI (reference sequence). CDR3 size: 15 residues. Written as DNA, the CDR3 is TGTGCCAGCAGTACTACAGGGGGACCGAACACTGAAGCTTTCTTT. This gives the protein CASSTTGGPNTEAFF.

The sample holds one count of this clone. The rearrangement uses TRBV9 and TRBJ2-2; no reliable D call. CDR3 length equals 15 residues. V gave up 0 bases and J gave up 2 bases, with 8 bases separating them. Germline CDR1 is SGDLS and CDR2 is YYNGEE. The CDR3 DNA reads as TGTGCCAGCAGCGTAGGTCAGGTTAACACCGGGGAGCTGTTTTTT. This encodes CASSVGQVNTGELFF.

In nucleotides, the CDR3 is TGTGCCAGCAGCCCCCGACAGGGGACTGAAGCTTTCTTT. Protein product: CASSPRQGTEAFF. The chain recombines TRBV7-8 with TRBJ1-1; 8 positions match TRBD1. V lost 5 bases and J lost 5; bases outside the gene matches: 4. The germline gives CDR1 SGHVS, CDR2 FQNEAQ. CDR3 size: 13 residues.

V gene TRBV18 combines with J gene TRBJ1-1; D uncertain. V lost 5 bases and J 9 bases, leaving 10 bases between the germline ends. This CDR3 has 11 residues. Germline CDR1 KGHSH, CDR2 LQKENI. The CDR3 protein is CASSGGPQAFF. The CDR3 nucleotides read TGTGCCAGCTCAGGAGGCCCCCAAGCTTTCTTT.

The chain is built from TRBV10-1 and TRBJ1-2, with D possibly matching TRBD1 (5 bases). The V gene lost 6 bases and the J gene lost 1 base, with 18 bases spanning the gap. The CDR3 is 16 residues long. Germline CDR1 is WNHNN and CDR2 is SYGVQD (reference sequence). This CDR3 is CASSPGGHGRNYGYTF. The CDR3 coding sequence is TGCGCCAGCAGCCCCGGGGGTCACGGGCGTAACTATGGCTACACCTTC.

The chain employs TRBV19 and TRBJ1-4; D gene uncertain. The V gene's germline CDR1 is LNHDA and CDR2 SQIVND (reference sequence). There are 15 residues in the CDR3. V lost 6 bases, J lost 7 bases, and 18 bases lay in between. For the CDR3, the DNA is TGTGCCAGTAGGCCGAGGAGGGATGGGCGTGAAAAACTGTTTTTT. It is translated as CASRPRRDGREKLFF.

The rearrangement uses TRBV6-1 and TRBJ1-2; 7 bases are a match to TRBD1. Germline values: CDR1 MNHNS, CDR2 SASEGT. Germline trimming cut 6 bases from V and 3 bases from J; bases unmatched to any gene: 7. The CDR3 is 14 amino acids. CDR3 amino acids: CASRDRTGDYGYTF. DNA of the CDR3: TGTGCCAGCAGGGACAGGACAGGAGACTATGGCTACACCTTC.

V gene TRBV19 combines with J gene TRBJ1-5; D uncertain. Germline V gene sequence: CDR1 LNHDA, CDR2 SQIVND (reference sequence). Trimming removed 1 base from V and 0 bases from J, with 7 bases in between. This CDR3 spans 15 amino acids. The chain's CDR3 is CASSIGLYSNQPQHF. CDR3 bases: TGTGCCAGTAGTATAGGTCTATATAGCAATCAGCCCCAGCATTTT.

The gene calls are TRBV11-2 and TRBJ2-7; weak D call: TRBD2 (7 bases). Deletions cut 5 bases from V and 4 bases from J, with 27 bases between. The length of the CDR3 is 18 residues. Germline V lookup: CDR1 SGHAT, CDR2 FQNNGV. CDR3 region: CASSPRGVERGKGYEQYF. DNA of the CDR3: TGTGCCAGCAGCCCCCGGGGGGTAGAAAGGGGGAAGGGGTACGAGCAGTACTTC.

The chain carries TRBV29-1 and TRBJ2-1; D might be TRBD1 (5 bases). The CDR3 length is 13 residues. Trimming removed 2 bases from V and 13 bases from J, with 18 bases in between. The germline CDR1 and CDR2 sequences are SQVTM and ANQGSEA. CDR3 protein: CSVEFSKQDGQFF. CDR3 sequence (DNA): TGCAGCGTTGAATTTTCTAAACAGGATGGTCAGTTCTTC.

The chain has TRBV5-6 and TRBJ2-3; D call uncertain. Trimming pared 4 bases from V and 6 bases from J, leaving 15 bases between. CDR1 and CDR2 from the germline V gene are SGHDT and YYEEEE. The CDR3 extends over 14 amino acids. CDR3 amino acids: CASSTGSFRDTQYF. CDR3 DNA sequence: TGTGCCAGCAGCACCGGGTCCTTCCGGGATACGCAGTATTTT. The full variable domain, its missing parts supplied by reference TRBV5-6 and TRBJ2-3, is DAGVTQSPTHLIKTRGQQVTLRCSPKSGHDTVSWYQQALGQGPQFIFQYYEEEERQRGNFPDRFSGHQFPNYSSELNVNALLLGDSALYLCASSTGSFRDTQYFGPGTRLTVL.

This clone was seen only a few times. The chain recombines TRBV7-2 with TRBJ2-2; possible D gene TRBD2, 5 bases. Trimming stripped 5 bases from V and 5 bases from J, with 12 bases between. The CDR3 length is 14 residues. CDR1 is SGHTA, CDR2 FQGNSA, per germline. This CDR3 reads CASSTATGTGELFF. In nucleotides, the CDR3 is TGTGCCAGCAGCACCGCGACGGGGACCGGGGAGCTGTTTTTT. Complete variable domain (other parts from reference TRBV7-2 and TRBJ2-2): GAGVSQSPSNKVTEKGKDVELRCDPISGHTALYWYRQSLGQGLEFLIYFQGNSAPDKSGLPSDRFSAERTGGSVSTLTIQRTQQEDSAVYLCASSTATGTGELFFGEGSRLTVL.

Here the CDR3 reads CASSWRQGAARSEAFF. CDR3 DNA: TGTGCCAGCAGTTGGAGGCAGGGGGCTGCTCGGAGTGAAGCTTTCTTT. The V and J genes are TRBV6-5 and TRBJ1-1; TRBD1 matches 8 bases. The CDR3 consists of 16 residues. V gave up 4 bases and J gave up 7 bases; unmatched junction bases: 14. CDR1 and CDR2 from the germline V gene are MNHEY and SVGAGI.

The chain carries TRBV19 and TRBJ1-1; no clear D gene. The V gene lost 4 bases and the J gene lost 4 bases, with 19 bases spanning the gap. The CDR3 covers 16 residues. Germline CDR1 and CDR2: LNHDA and SQIVND (reference sequence). The CDR3 here is CASSSLDLWVSTEAFF. CDR3 nucleotides: TGTGCCAGTAGTAGTTTGGACTTATGGGTGAGCACTGAAGCTTTCTTT.

The V gene is TRBV7-9, the J gene TRBJ1-4, with TRBD1 matching 8 bases. Germline values: CDR1 SEHNR, CDR2 FQNEAQ (reference sequence). The CDR3 sequence is 17 residues long. V trimming: 8 bases; J trimming: 2 bases; junction bases outside the gene matches: 13. The CDR3: CASSPPAGGETNEKLFF. DNA of the CDR3: TGTGCCAGCTCCCCCCCGGCAGGGGGCGAGACTAATGAAAAACTGTTTTTT.

V gene TRBV19 combines with J gene TRBJ1-1; D ambiguous. V lost 1 base to trimming and J lost 4 bases, with 13 bases between them. This CDR3 region has 15 residues. In germline, CDR1 is LNHDA, CDR2 SQIVND (reference sequence). CDR3 nucleotide sequence: TGTGCCAGTAGTATAGGTCTCCCCAGAGGCACTGAAGCTTTCTTT. This gives the protein CASSIGLPRGTEAFF.

This chain joins TRBV6-5 and TRBJ2-7, with TRBD1 matching 10 bases. V was pared by 8 bases and J by 6 bases, with 7 bases of the junction left unmatched. The CDR3 has 13 residues. Per the germline V gene, CDR1 is MNHEY and CDR2 is SVGAGI. The CDR3 region is CASGRDRGTEQYF. CDR3 nucleotides: TGTGCCAGCGGCCGGGACAGGGGAACCGAGCAGTACTTC.

The CDR3 spells CASSSRLMNTEAFF. DNA of the CDR3: TGTGCCAGCAGCTCCAGGCTCATGAACACTGAAGCTTTCTTT. J is TRBJ1-1 and V is TRBV7-2; D is unclear. The CDR3 spans 14 residues. Trimming removed 4 bases at V and 0 bases at J, with 9 bases between. Germline V gene sequence: CDR1 SGHTA, CDR2 FQGNSA.

The chain couples TRBV7-3 to TRBJ2-2, with 7 bases fitting TRBD1. With V trimmed by 1 base and J by 3 bases, 8 bases remained unmatched. Germline CDR1 reads SGHTA; CDR2 reads FQGTGA. This CDR3 is built from 17 residues. The chain's CDR3 is CASSLRASGGDTGELFF. The CDR3 nucleotides read TGTGCCAGCAGCTTAAGAGCGTCAGGGGGAGACACCGGGGAGCTGTTTTTT.

The V gene is TRBV7-3, the J gene TRBJ2-7; D perhaps matches TRBD1 (5 bases). Germline-derived CDR1 and CDR2 are SGHTA and FQGTGA. V lost 2 bases, J lost 3 bases, and 11 bases lay in between. CDR3 length: 14 residues. The CDR3 nucleotides read TGTGCCAGCAGCTTAGGACATTCCGGCTACGAGCAGTACTTC. It yields the protein CASSLGHSGYEQYF. Complete variable domain (other parts from reference TRBV7-3 and TRBJ2-7): GAGVSQTPSNKVTEKGKYVELRCDPISGHTALYWYRQSLGQGPEFLIYFQGTGAADDSGLPNDRFFAVRPEGSVSTLKIQRTERGDSAVYLCASSLGHSGYEQYFGPGTRLTVT.

V is TRBV27 and J is TRBJ2-2, with 7 nucleotides matching TRBD1. Per the germline V gene, CDR1 is MNHEY and CDR2 is SMNVEV (reference sequence). This CDR3 comprises 15 residues. The V gene end was trimmed by 2 bases and the J gene end by 6 bases; junction bases not matched to a gene: 6. The CDR3 spells CASSLRQGRSGELFF. In DNA, the CDR3 is TGTGCCAGCAGTTTAAGACAGGGAAGGTCCGGGGAGCTGTTTTTT.

The chain carries TRBV16 and TRBJ1-5; D is unresolved. V was clipped by 5 bases and J by 2 bases, with 16 bases between them. From germline, CDR1 is KGHSY and CDR2 FQNENV. CDR3 length equals 16 residues. CDR3 loop: CASSYTSKSRNQPQHF. The CDR3 DNA is TGTGCCAGCAGCTATACTTCAAAGAGTCGCAATCAGCCCCAGCATTTT.

In this sample, this clone turned up a few times. This chain joins TRBV4-2 and TRBJ2-1, with TRBD1 matching over 7 bases. The germline gives CDR1 LGHNA, CDR2 YNFKEQ. This CDR3 comprises 15 residues. The V and J ends lost 1 base and 4 bases, in that order; junction bases with no gene match: 4. CDR3 residues: CASSQGGGTYNEQFF. CDR3 coding DNA: TGTGCCAGCAGCCAAGGAGGGGGCACTTACAATGAGCAGTTCTTC.

The chain is built from TRBV7-2 and TRBJ2-4; 9 nucleotides align to TRBD2. Trimming cost V 1 base and J 7 bases; bases outside gene matches: 8. Germline CDR1 is SGHTA and CDR2 is FQGNSA. The CDR3 contains 16 residues. CDR3 loop: CASSLVGGGAWNIQYF. The DNA for the CDR3 is TGTGCCAGCAGCTTAGTAGGCGGGGGGGCCTGGAACATTCAGTACTTC.